Detailed here is one TCR beta chain. This clone was picked up one time. This clone's antigen is unknown. The sample holds no much larger clone one base away, and base qualities are not on file. The source of the sample is a study of cytomegalovirus exposure and HLA in healthy donors (dated by TCRdb to between 2016 and 2019). Background for the entire study: In an earlier analysis of approximately 500 of the donors, around 300 Gb of sequence data and 90 million to 120 million unique TCR beta sequences from 180 million or so T cells were reported. HLA typing covered class I and class II loci at four-digit resolution. Rather than drawing on any new phenotypic data, the later analysis identified candidate immune exposures from TCR beta sequences and the way those sequences occurred across donors. Donor age, sex, ethnicity and CMV serostatus were compiled together with the repertoire data. An early release covering roughly 600 HLA-typed donors comprised 250 to 350 gigabases of sequencing data and tens of millions of unique TCR sequences. An earlier analysis of some 600 of the donors applied high-throughput TCR beta sequencing to assess whether each TCR beta V gene segment acted as functional or pseudogenic. To predict cytomegalovirus infection status, the study combined high-throughput TCR immunosequencing, statistical association of individual TCRs with disease status, and machine learning. Genome-wide SNP genotypes for about 55% of the roughly 670 donors were used in a later genetic analysis, which treated that subset as a discovery cohort. Typing coverage differed by locus: A, B, C, DRB1 and DQB1 were typed in about 620-640 donors, DQA1 in approximately 520, DPA1 in 600 to 610, and DPB1 in about 450. The study aimed to test whether signatures of past pathogen exposure could be identified by cataloging public T cell receptors. Across some 400 genotyped donors of the cohort, an average of roughly 200,000 unique TCR beta nucleotide sequences per donor were sequenced, and roughly 20% of those sequences were non-productive. Of the approximately 400 genotyped donors, 81% were placed in the genetic ancestry cluster associated with self-reported Caucasian donors. Several DR-DQ haplotypes were treated as single units for association and clustering because of strong linkage in the cohort. Besides the first cohort of 500 to 700 subjects, a separate validation cohort made up of roughly 120 different subjects was used. Every repertoire in the discovery cohort had been generated on one and the same sequencing platform. In a later analysis, previously published TCR beta repertoires from 550 to 700 donors were re-analyzed and high-resolution HLA genotyping was added so that TCR occurrence patterns could be studied. The T cell repertoires of around 730 subjects were profiled by immunosequencing and related to cytomegalovirus serostatus.

CDR1 and CDR2, per the germline V gene, are SNHLY and FYNNEI. The V end gives up 1 base and the J end 4 bases, leaving 8 bases in the junction not matched to a gene. The CDR3 sequence holds 16 residues, the cysteine and phenylalanine included. Solely the CDR3 DNA is kept, with 48 bases framed from the first base. Libraries were constructed by the immunoSEQ multiplex PCR assay. For the multiplex PCR, a mixture combining 60 forward primers for TCR Vbeta segments and 13 reverse primers for TCR Jbeta segments was used. A multiplex PCR assay on genomic DNA amplified the CDR3 region of rearranged TCR beta genes. On the Illumina HiSeq System, the amplified TCR beta libraries were sequenced as 87-base-pair reads. For the original study's pipeline: A later analysis tallied 75 million to 95 million unique TCR beta chains across the 666 repertoires, and around 9.9 million of those chains were shared by two or more donors. Raw reads were error-corrected and collapsed into unique sequences by a nearest-neighbor algorithm in which closely related sequences were merged to remove PCR and sequencing errors. Alignment of CDR3 sequences to IMGT reference sequences was used to assign V, D and J gene segments. Each retained sequence needed at least a six-nucleotide match to both a V gene segment and a J gene segment. A rearrangement counted as productive if the CDR3 had no stop codons and remained in frame with V and J, and every other rearrangement counted as non-productive. Following IMGT convention, CDR3 was defined as the stretch from the second conserved V-encoded cysteine up to the conserved J-encoded phenylalanine. In an earlier analysis of some 550 of the donors, sequences lacking an unambiguous match to a single V gene segment were excluded. In an earlier analysis of several hundred of the donors, V segments were called functional above 56.7% productive rearrangements and were called segregating when the between-donor standard deviation exceeded 5%. To diagnose cytomegalovirus status from the catalog of TCR beta chain sequences, a statistical classification framework was built. V and J gene assignment, in a later analysis, came from comparing TCR nucleotide sequences with IMGT/GENE-DB human TR gene sequences. The TCRdist pipeline was used in a later analysis to assign CDR3 sequences and most-parsimonious VDJ recombination scenarios. In a later analysis, every TCR beta chain was defined by the combination of its CDR3 amino acid sequence and its V-gene family, and reads without a unique V-gene family were dropped. As a way to deal with suspected cross-contamination and a sequencing artifact, a later analysis dropped under 600 nucleotide sequences that were highly shared and had low generation probability. In a later analysis, a clonal expansion index for each public chain was calculated from normalized within-repertoire ranks of inferred template counts. In a later analysis, generation probabilities were computed with a VDJ recombination model fitted to out-of-frame rearrangements, and the resulting probabilities were checked against IGoR. Hypergeometric tests were used in a later analysis to score TCR-TCR, TCR-HLA and TCR-CMV co-occurrence, with a repertoire-size bias correction applied to the TCR pairs. To estimate false discovery rates, a later analysis permuted the HLA or CMV assignments 20 times. In a later analysis, co-occurring TCRs were grouped using DBSCAN, and TCRdist sequence similarity was added for clustering within HLA-allele-positive subsets. Repertoires with fewer than 30,000 or more than 120,000 public chains, plus five repertoires with anomalous nucleotide sharing, were excluded from co-occurrence clustering. TCRdb provides this immuneACCESS table in a form limited to in-frame rearrangements. Some clones are lacking; in checked studies, under half of them reflect an unresolved V gene, and why the rest are absent is not known. V and J calls and clone size are as listed in that table; D and trimming were resolved from the DNA. For this sample there are about 180,000 clones; more than 60% appear just once. The ten largest clones take up roughly 3% of the sample.

What the research found in general, with its limitations: Roughly uniform sequencing depth across donors was assumed in presence/absence analyses, although this assumption may not hold. Linkage disequilibrium might explain the correlated functional status among segregating V segments, but an unknown experimental factor could not be excluded. This cohort had only TCR beta chains sequenced, and the lack of alpha or paired-chain data limited which features could be detected. It was suggested by the authors that the approach could potentially be generalized to other disease states and immunological phenotypes. Because HLA typing was unavailable for some donors at each locus, only the typed subset was used in association tests. Compared with equally common non-associated chains, HLA-associated TCR beta chains in a later analysis were more clonally expanded and had lower generation probabilities. A further reported finding was that TCR beta sequences accurately predicted the HLA-A and HLA-B alleles for most subjects in the first cohort. A later genetic analysis associated a missense DCLRE1C variant with V-gene and J-gene trimming of TCR beta chains, and an independent cohort replicated the association. A few of the identified cytomegalovirus-associated TCR beta chains were confirmed in vitro to be specific for cytomegalovirus antigens. According to a later analysis, most CMV-associated TCR beta chains appeared to be HLA-restricted, and the HLA associations seemed to be driven largely by CMV exposure. Because the 87-base-pair reads could not distinguish some IMGT-functional V segments, including TRBV6-2 and TRBV6-3, those segments were excluded. For the cohort, immune exposure information was limited to CMV serostatus. In a later analysis, TCR association rates were found to vary across HLA loci, with the most associated TCRs seen for DRB1 alleles and the fewest for HLA-C alleles. The sequencing pipeline was judged likely to have produced a cluster of highly shared sequence variants as a technical artifact. The classifier was reported to diagnose cytomegalovirus status with high specificity and sensitivity in both the original and validation cohorts. Most TCR sequences were observed very rarely across donors, whereas some public TCRs were present in many individuals. When HLA alleles, especially DR and DQ, strongly co-occurred, attributing TCR associations to individual alleles was difficult. Over 15 rarely observed V segments, including chromosome 9 orphons, were excluded from the earlier analysis of about 500 of the donors because counts were too low. In a later analysis, several top co-occurrence clusters were reported to appear linked to parvovirus B19, influenza, CMV and Epstein-Barr virus. A later analysis associated about 16,000 TCR beta sequences with specific HLA alleles at a false discovery rate of 0.05. An earlier analysis of some 560 of the donors showed that most TCR beta V segments appeared in productive rearrangements either about 90% or about 30% of the time, which broadly matched IMGT annotations. In the study, 150 to 200 TCR beta chains were listed as associated with cytomegalovirus. According to a later genetic analysis, donors in an Asian-associated ancestry cluster had fewer N-insertions in productive TCRs than the roughly 700-donor mean.

The cohort consisted of 600 or so healthy bone marrow donors. At the time of sampling, every cohort member was nominally healthy, though immune exposures that went unrecorded were likely present. The donor tested CMV seropositive and was one of the 289 seropositive cohort members. A peripheral blood sample was provided by each donor, and peripheral blood mononuclear cells were used for TCR beta sequencing. Genomic DNA extraction from the blood cell samples was performed with the Qiagen DNeasy Blood Extraction Kit. The specimen was PBMCs. This receptor was obtained from a woman between 50 and 59 years old in good health and CMV-seropositive. The V gene is TRBV2 and the J gene is TRBJ2-5, with TRBD1 matching 8 junction bases. The nucleotide sequence reads as follows: TGTGCCAGCAGTGAAGGCGGACAGGGAATAGGAGAGACCCAGTACTTC. It is translated as CASSEGGQGIGETQYF.